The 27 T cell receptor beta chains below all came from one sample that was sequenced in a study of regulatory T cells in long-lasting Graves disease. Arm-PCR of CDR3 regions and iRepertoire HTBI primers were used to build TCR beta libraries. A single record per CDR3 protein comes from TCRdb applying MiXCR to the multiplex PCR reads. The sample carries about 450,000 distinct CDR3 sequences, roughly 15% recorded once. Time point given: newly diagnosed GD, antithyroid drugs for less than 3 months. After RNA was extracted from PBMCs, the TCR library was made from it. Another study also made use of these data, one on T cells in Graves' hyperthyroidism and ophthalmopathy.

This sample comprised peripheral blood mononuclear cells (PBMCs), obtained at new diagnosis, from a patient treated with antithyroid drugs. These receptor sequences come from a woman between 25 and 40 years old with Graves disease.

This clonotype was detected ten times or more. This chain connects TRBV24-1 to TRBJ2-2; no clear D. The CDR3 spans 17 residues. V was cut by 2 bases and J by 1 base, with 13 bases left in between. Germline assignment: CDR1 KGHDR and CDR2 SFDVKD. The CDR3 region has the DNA TGTGCCACCAGTGATTCCCATTATCAGCGGAACACCGGGGAGCTGTTTTTT. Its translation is CATSDSHYQRNTGELFF.

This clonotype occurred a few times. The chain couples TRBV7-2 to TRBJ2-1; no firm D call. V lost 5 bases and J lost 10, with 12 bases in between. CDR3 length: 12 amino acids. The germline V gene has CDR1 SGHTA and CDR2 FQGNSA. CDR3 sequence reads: CASSPSEAEQFF. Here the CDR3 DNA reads TGTGCCAGCAGCCCCTCGGAAGCAGAGCAGTTCTTC.

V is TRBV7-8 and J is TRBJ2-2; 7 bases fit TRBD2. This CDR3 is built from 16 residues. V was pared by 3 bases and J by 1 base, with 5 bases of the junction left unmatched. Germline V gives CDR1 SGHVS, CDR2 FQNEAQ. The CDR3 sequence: CASSFGGSGNTGELFF. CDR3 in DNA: TGTGCCAGCAGCTTTGGCGGGAGCGGGAACACCGGGGAGCTGTTTTTT.

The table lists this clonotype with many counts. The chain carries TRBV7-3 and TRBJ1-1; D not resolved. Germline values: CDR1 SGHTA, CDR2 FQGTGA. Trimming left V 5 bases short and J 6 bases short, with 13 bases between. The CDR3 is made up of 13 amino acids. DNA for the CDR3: TGTGCCAGCAGCCCCGAGGCATATTCTGAAGCTTTCTTT. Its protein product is CASSPEAYSEAFF. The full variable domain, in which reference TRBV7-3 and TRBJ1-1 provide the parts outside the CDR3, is GAGVSQTPSNKVTEKGKYVELRCDPISGHTALYWYRQSLGQGPEFLIYFQGTGAADDSGLPNDRFFAVRPEGSVSTLKIQRTERGDSAVYLCASSPEAYSEAFFGQGTRLTVV.

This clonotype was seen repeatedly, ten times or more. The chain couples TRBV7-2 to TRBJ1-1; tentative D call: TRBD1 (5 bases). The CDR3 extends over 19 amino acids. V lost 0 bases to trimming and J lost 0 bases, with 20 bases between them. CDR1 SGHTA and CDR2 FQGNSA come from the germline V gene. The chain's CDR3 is CASSLARAGRVGVNTEAFF. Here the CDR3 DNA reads TGTGCCAGCAGCTTAGCGCGGGCAGGGAGGGTTGGAGTGAACACTGAAGCTTTCTTT.

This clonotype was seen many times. CDR3 loop: CASSYLAGGQETQYF. CDR3 nucleotides: TGTGCCAGCAGTTACTTGGCGGGAGGGCAGGAGACCCAGTACTTC. V gene TRBV6-5 combines with J gene TRBJ2-5; 9 bases align to TRBD2. Looked up from germline, CDR1 is MNHEY and CDR2 is SVGAGI. This CDR3 region has 15 residues. V lost 1 base and J lost 5; bases outside the gene matches: 5.

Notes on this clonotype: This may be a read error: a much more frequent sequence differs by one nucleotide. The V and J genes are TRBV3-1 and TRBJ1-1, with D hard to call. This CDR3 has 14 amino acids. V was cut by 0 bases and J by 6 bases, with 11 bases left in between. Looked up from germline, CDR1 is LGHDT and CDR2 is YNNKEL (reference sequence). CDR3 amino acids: CASSQEGRYAEAFF. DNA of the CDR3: TGTGCCAGCAGCCAAGAAGGGAGGTACGCTGAAGCTTTCTTT.

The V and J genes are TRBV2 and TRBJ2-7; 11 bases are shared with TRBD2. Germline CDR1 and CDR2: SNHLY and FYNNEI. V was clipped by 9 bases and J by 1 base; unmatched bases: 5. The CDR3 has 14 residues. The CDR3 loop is CASHLAGGSYEQYF. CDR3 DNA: TGTGCCAGTCACCTAGCGGGAGGTTCCTACGAGCAGTACTTC.

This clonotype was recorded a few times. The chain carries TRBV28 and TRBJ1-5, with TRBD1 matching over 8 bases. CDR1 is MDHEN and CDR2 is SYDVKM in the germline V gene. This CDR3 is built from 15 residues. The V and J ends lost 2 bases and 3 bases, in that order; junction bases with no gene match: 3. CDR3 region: CASSLMDRVNQPQHF. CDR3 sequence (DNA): TGTGCCAGCAGTTTAATGGACAGGGTCAATCAGCCCCAGCATTTT.

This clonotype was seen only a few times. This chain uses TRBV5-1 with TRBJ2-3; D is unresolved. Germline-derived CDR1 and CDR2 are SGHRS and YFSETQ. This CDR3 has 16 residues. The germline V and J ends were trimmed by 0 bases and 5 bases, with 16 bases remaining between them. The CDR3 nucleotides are TGCGCCAGCAGCTTGGGGACCACAGTAAATGAAGATACGCAGTATTTT. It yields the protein CASSLGTTVNEDTQYF. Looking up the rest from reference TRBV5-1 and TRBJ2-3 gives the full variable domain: KAGVTQTPRYLIKTRGQQVTLSCSPISGHRSVSWYQQTPGQGLQFLFEYFSETQRNKGNFPGRFSGRQFSNSRSEMNVSTLELGDSALYLCASSLGTTVNEDTQYFGPGTRLTVL.

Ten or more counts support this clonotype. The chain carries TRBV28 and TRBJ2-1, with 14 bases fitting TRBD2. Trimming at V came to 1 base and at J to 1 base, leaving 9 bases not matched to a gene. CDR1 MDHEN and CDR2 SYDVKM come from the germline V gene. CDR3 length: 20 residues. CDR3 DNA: TGTGCCAGCAGTTTATCCGGACTAGCGGGAGGTGAAAGATCCTACAATGAGCAGTTCTTC. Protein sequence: CASSLSGLAGGERSYNEQFF.

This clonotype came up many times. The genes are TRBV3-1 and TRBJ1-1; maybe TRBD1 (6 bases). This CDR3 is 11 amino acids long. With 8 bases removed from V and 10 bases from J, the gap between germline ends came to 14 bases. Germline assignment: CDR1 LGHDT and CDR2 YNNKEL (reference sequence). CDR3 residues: CASRRGLRAFF. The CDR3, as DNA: TGTGCCAGCCGAAGGGGGTTAAGAGCTTTCTTT.

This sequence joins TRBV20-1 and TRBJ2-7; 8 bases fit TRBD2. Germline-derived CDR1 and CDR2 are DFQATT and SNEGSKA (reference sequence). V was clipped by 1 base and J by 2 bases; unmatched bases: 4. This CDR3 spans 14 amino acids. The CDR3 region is CSARGGLVAYEQYF. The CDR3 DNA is TGCAGTGCTAGAGGGGGACTAGTGGCCTACGAGCAGTACTTC.

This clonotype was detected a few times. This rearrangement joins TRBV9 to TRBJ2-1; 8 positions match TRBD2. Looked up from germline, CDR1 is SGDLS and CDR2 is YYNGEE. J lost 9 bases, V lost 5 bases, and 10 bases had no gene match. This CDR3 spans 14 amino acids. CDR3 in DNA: TGTGCCAGCAGTTCAGAGCGGGAGTCGGGTGAGCAGTTCTTC. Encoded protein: CASSSERESGEQFF.

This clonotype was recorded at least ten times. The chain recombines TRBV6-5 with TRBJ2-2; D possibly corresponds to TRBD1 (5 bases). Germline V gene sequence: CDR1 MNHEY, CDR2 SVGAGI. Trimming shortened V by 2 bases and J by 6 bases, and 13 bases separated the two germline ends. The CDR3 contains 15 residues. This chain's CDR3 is CASSYKGPWAGELFF. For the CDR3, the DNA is TGTGCCAGCAGTTACAAGGGGCCCTGGGCCGGGGAGCTGTTTTTT.

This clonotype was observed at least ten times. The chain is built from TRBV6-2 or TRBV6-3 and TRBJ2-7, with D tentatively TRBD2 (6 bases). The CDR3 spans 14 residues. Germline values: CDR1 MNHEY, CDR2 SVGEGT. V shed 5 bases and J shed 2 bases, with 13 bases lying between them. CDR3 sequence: CASSVEGGPYEQYF. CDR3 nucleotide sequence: TGTGCCAGCAGTGTTGAGGGAGGCCCCTACGAGCAGTACTTC.

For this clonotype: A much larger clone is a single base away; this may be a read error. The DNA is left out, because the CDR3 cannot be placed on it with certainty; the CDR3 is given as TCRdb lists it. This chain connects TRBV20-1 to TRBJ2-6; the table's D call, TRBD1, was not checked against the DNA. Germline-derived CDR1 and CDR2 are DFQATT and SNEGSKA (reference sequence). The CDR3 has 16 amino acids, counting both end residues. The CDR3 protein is CSASSLFGAGANVLSF.

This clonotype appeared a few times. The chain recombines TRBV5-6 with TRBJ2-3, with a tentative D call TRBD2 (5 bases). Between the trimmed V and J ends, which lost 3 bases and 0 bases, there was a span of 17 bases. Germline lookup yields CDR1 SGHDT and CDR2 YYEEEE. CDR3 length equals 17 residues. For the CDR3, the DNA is TGTGCCAGCAGCTCGACCCCTATGGGGAGCAGCACAGATACGCAGTATTTT. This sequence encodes CASSSTPMGSSTDTQYF. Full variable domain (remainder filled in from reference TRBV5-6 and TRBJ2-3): DAGVTQSPTHLIKTRGQQVTLRCSPKSGHDTVSWYQQALGQGPQFIFQYYEEEERQRGNFPDRFSGHQFPNYSSELNVNALLLGDSALYLCASSSTPMGSSTDTQYFGPGTRLTVL.

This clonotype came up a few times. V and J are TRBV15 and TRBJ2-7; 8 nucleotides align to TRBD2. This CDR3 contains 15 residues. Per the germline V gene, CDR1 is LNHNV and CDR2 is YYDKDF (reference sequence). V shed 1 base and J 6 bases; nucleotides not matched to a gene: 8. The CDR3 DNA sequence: TGTGCCACCAGCAGAGTTGAAGCGGGAGTTTTCGAGCAGTACTTC. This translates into CATSRVEAGVFEQYF. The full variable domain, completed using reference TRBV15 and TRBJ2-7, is DAMVIQNPRYQVTQFGKPVTLSCSQTLNHNVMYWYQQKSSQAPKLLFHYYDKDFNNEADTPDNFQSRRPNTSFCFLDIRSPGLGDTAMYLCATSRVEAGVFEQYFGPGTRLTVT.

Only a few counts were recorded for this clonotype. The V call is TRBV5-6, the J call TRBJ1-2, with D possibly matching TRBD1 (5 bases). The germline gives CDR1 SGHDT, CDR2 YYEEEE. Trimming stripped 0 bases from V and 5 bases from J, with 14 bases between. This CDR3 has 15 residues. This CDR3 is CASSLDVGPGYGYTF. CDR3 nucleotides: TGTGCCAGCAGCTTGGATGTAGGGCCAGGGTATGGCTACACCTTC.

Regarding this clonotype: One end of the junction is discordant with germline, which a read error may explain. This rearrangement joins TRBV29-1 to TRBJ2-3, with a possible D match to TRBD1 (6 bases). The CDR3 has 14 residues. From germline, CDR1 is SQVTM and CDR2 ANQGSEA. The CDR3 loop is CSVEGTESTGTQYF. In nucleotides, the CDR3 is TGCAGCGTTGAAGGGACAGAGAGCACAGGTACGCAGTATTTT.

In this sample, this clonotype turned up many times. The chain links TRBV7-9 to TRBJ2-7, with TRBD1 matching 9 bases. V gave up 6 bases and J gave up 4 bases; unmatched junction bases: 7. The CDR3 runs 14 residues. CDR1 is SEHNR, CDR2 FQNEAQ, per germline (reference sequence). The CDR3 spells CASSLDRGLYEQYF. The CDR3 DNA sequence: TGTGCCAGCAGTCTGGACAGGGGTCTGTACGAGCAGTACTTC.

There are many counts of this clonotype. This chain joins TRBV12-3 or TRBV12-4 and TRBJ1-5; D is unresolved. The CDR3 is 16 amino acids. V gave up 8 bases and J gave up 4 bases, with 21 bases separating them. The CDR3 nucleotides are TGTGCCAGCCCTCCCTTCAGGTTTCCCATTAATCAGCCCCAGCATTTT. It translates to CASPPFRFPINQPQHF.

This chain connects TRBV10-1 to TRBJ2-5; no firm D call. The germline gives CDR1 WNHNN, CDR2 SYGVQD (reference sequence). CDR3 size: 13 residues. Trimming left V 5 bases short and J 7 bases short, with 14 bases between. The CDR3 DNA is TGCGCCAGCAGTTCGGACCAAAAAGGGACCCAGTACTTC. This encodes CASSSDQKGTQYF.

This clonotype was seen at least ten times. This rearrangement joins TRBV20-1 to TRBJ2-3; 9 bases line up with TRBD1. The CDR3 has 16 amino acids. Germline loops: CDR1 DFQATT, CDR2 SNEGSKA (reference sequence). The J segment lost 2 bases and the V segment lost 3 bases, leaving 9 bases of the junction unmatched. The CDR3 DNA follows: TGCAGTGCTAGGGTAACAGGGGGCGCAAACACAGATACGCAGTATTTT. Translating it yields CSARVTGGANTDTQYF.

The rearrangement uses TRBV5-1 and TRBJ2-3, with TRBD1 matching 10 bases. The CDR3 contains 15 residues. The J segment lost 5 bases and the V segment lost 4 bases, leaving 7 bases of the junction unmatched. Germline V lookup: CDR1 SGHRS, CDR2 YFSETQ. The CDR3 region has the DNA TGCGCCAGCAGCACAAAGGACAGGGGGATAGATACGCAGTATTTT. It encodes CASSTKDRGIDTQYF.

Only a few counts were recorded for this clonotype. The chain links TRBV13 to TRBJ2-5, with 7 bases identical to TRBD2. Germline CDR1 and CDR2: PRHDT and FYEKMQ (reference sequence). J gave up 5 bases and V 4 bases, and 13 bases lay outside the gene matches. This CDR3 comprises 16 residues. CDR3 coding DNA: TGTGCCAGCAGCTACTCCACGGGAGGAGGCTGGGAGACCCAGTACTTC. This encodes CASSYSTGGGWETQYF.